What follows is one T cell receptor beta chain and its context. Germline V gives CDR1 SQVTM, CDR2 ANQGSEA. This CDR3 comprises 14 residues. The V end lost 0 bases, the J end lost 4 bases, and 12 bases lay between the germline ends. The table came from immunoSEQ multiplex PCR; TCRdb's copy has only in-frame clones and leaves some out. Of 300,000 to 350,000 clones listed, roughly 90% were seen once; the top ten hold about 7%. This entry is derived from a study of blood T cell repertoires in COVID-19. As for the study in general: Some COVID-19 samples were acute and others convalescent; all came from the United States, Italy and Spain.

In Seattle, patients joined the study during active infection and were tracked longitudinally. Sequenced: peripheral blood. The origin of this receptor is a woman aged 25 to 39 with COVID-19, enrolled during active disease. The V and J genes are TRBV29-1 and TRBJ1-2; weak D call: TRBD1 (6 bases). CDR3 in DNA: TGCAGCGTTGAAGATCGACAGGTCGGCTATGGCTACACCTTC. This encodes CSVEDRQVGYGYTF.